These 32 T cell receptor beta chains were sequenced from one sample in a study of T-cell memory formation after mild COVID-19 (dated by TCRdb to the early 2020s). The receptor library was made with 5' RACE. TCRdb shows the sequencer as Illumina NovaSeq 6000. The public reads were reanalyzed by TCRdb: fastp trimming at Q25, MiXCR alignment, in-frame beta chains only. Records with the same CDR3 protein are collapsed into one entry carrying the most frequent genes and DNA. The sample profile shows hundreds of thousands of distinct CDR3 sequences; about a fifth of them were found once. Roughly 9.1% of the sample is taken by the ten largest. The sample was PBMCs or a T cell subset sorted from them (not recorded which). These receptors originate from an adult woman who had mild COVID-19 (a few samples of this study predate the infection). The sample titles of this study are shuffled in the database, so cell type and time point are left out; the donor was told from shared clones.

The chain recombines TRBV6-2 or TRBV6-3 with TRBJ2-7; no clear D gene. Germline CDR1 and CDR2: MNHEY and SVGEGT. CDR3 size: 13 residues. The V end was cut by 5 bases, the J end by 7 bases, with 15 bases between. The CDR3 DNA reads as TGTGCCAGCAGTCTCTCGTTCTTGCGGGAGCAGTACTTC. This translates into CASSLSFLREQYF.

This clonotype has only a few counts. This rearrangement joins TRBV5-4 to TRBJ2-2; D is undetermined. Germline V gene data show CDR1 as SGHNT and CDR2 as YYREEE (reference sequence). The V gene lost 1 base and the J gene lost 3 bases, with 7 bases spanning the gap. The CDR3 is 14 residues long. CDR3 in DNA: TGTGCCAGCAGCTTGTATCTCGACACCGGGGAGCTGTTTTTT. Translating it yields CASSLYLDTGELFF.

V usage is TRBV7-9 and J usage is TRBJ2-7; 7 bases match TRBD1. Trimming at V came to 6 bases and at J to 1 base, leaving 9 bases not matched to a gene. Germline V CDR1 and CDR2: SEHNR, FQNEAQ (reference sequence). The CDR3 has 15 amino acids. CDR3 region: CASSRPTGWSYEQYF. The CDR3 bases are TGTGCCAGCAGTCGTCCGACAGGGTGGTCCTACGAGCAGTACTTC.

The V and J genes are TRBV9 and TRBJ2-1; tentative D call: TRBD1 (6 bases). The CDR3 runs 13 residues. Trimming took 0 bases from V and 15 from J, leaving 16 bases between them. Germline lookup yields CDR1 SGDLS and CDR2 YYNGEE. The CDR3 sequence is CASSVGQEGVSFF. The CDR3 bases are TGTGCCAGCAGCGTAGGGCAAGAGGGGGTGTCGTTCTTC.

This clonotype occurred once. The CDR3 spells CASSRGPLNTEAFF. For the CDR3, the DNA is TGTGCCAGCAGCCGCGGCCCGTTAAACACTGAAGCTTTCTTT. The V and J genes are TRBV3-1 and TRBJ1-1; D not certain. This CDR3 contains 14 residues. CDR1 is LGHDT, CDR2 YNNKEL, per germline (reference sequence). V was pared by 4 bases and J by 2 bases, with 11 bases between.

This clonotype has a single count. This chain links TRBV5-1 with TRBJ2-3; 10 bases line up with TRBD2. This CDR3 has 15 amino acids. V lost 4 bases to trimming and J lost 6 bases; unmatched junction nucleotides: 8. CDR1 is SGHRS, CDR2 YFSETQ, per germline. The CDR3 DNA sequence: TGCGCCAGCAGCCGTACTAGCGGGGAATCGGATACGCAGTATTTT. This sequence encodes CASSRTSGESDTQYF.

In this sample, this clonotype turned up a few times. The CDR3 region is CASSLRQPYEQYF. The CDR3 DNA reads as TGTGCCAGCAGTTTAAGGCAGCCCTACGAGCAGTACTTC. The chain couples TRBV12-3 or TRBV12-4 to TRBJ2-7; D not certain. The CDR3 loop spans 13 amino acids. The V end was cut by 2 bases, the J end by 2 bases, with 7 bases between.

The sample holds a few counts of this clonotype. The gene calls are TRBV5-5 and TRBJ1-1; TRBD1 matches at 8 bases. Germline CDR1 is SGHKS and CDR2 is YYEKEE (reference sequence). The CDR3 sequence is 14 residues long. V shed 1 base and J 4 bases; nucleotides not matched to a gene: 3. The CDR3 region is CASSLWTGSTEAFF. The CDR3 DNA reads TGTGCCAGCAGCTTGTGGACAGGGAGCACTGAAGCTTTCTTT.

This chain connects TRBV7-2 to TRBJ2-3; D gene ambiguous. From germline, CDR1 is SGHTA and CDR2 FQGNSA. The CDR3 contains 15 residues. V lost 4 bases, J lost 0 bases, and 11 bases lay in between. CDR3 region: CASSSRPYSTDTQYF. In DNA form, the CDR3 reads TGTGCCAGCAGCTCCAGACCCTACAGCACAGATACGCAGTATTTT.

This clonotype was seen ten or more times. J is TRBJ2-3 and V is TRBV12-3 or TRBV12-4, with no clear D. V was pared by 6 bases and J by 0 bases, with 13 bases between. The CDR3 length is 15 residues. CDR3 sequence reads: CASSSRTVSTDTQYF. DNA for the CDR3: TGTGCCAGCAGCTCGAGGACGGTTAGCACAGATACGCAGTATTTT.

Ten or more counts support this clonotype. The rearrangement joins TRBV10-3 to TRBJ2-2; no clear D. CDR1 is ENHRY, CDR2 SYGVKD, per germline. V dropped 0 bases and J dropped 7 bases, with 6 bases sitting between them. CDR3 length: 13 residues. CDR3 region: CAISESARGELFF. CDR3 in DNA: TGTGCCATCAGTGAGTCCGCCCGCGGGGAGCTGTTTTTT.

This clonotype was observed at least ten times. CDR3 sequence: CASSLVFSGGTNEQFF. The CDR3 DNA sequence: TGTGCCAGCAGCTTAGTATTTTCGGGTGGGACCAATGAGCAGTTCTTC. This chain links TRBV7-2 with TRBJ2-1; D may correspond to TRBD1 or TRBD2 (5 bases each). The CDR3 length is 16 residues. CDR1 SGHTA and CDR2 FQGNSA come from the germline V gene. Deletions cut 1 base from V and 6 bases from J, with 16 bases between.

A few counts support this clonotype. The CDR3 coding sequence is TGCGCCAGCAGCTCGGGACTAGTCGTCCCTAGCACAGATACGCAGTATTTT. Amino acid sequence: CASSSGLVVPSTDTQYF. The chain employs TRBV5-1 and TRBJ2-3, with TRBD2 matching 8 bases. V was clipped by 3 bases and J by 0 bases; unmatched bases: 9. Germline V lookup: CDR1 SGHRS, CDR2 YFSETQ. This CDR3 has 17 residues.

Here the CDR3 DNA reads TGTGCCAGCAGCCCTGCCGGACTGAGGGACTCCTACAATGAGCAGTTCTTC. It yields the protein CASSPAGLRDSYNEQFF. The chain is built from TRBV3-1 and TRBJ2-1; tentative D call: TRBD2 (5 bases). The V end lost 4 bases, the J end lost 0 bases, and 16 bases lay between the germline ends. From germline, CDR1 is LGHDT and CDR2 YNNKEL (reference sequence). The CDR3 spans 17 residues.

The chain combines TRBV5-1 with TRBJ1-4; D is uncertain. V was trimmed by 7 bases and J by 3 bases, leaving 13 bases between them. Germline CDR1 and CDR2: SGHRS and YFSETQ. The CDR3 covers 14 residues. CDR3 nucleotide sequence: TGCGCCAGCCGGGAGGGTACGGCTAATGAAAAACTGTTTTTT. As protein: CASREGTANEKLFF.

This clonotype was seen a few times. The chain carries TRBV5-4 and TRBJ1-2, with 7 bases identical to TRBD1. The CDR3 runs to 16 residues. The germline gives CDR1 SGHNT, CDR2 YYREEE (reference sequence). V lost 3 bases, J lost 0 bases, and 8 bases stayed unmatched. The CDR3 sequence is CASSSGQPFSNYGYTF. As DNA, the CDR3 is TGTGCCAGCAGCTCGGGACAGCCTTTTTCTAACTATGGCTACACCTTC.

Notes on this clonotype: With a much larger clone just one base away, this may be a read error. This chain joins TRBV5-1 and TRBJ2-1, with 10 bases identical to TRBD2. Germline assignment: CDR1 SGHRS and CDR2 YFSETQ. Trimming at V came to 3 bases and at J to 6 bases, leaving 3 bases not matched to a gene. CDR3 length equals 14 residues. CDR3 in DNA: TGCGCCAGCAGCTGGAGCGGGGGGGCCAATGAGCAGTTCTTC. This codes for CASSWSGGANEQFF.

This clonotype was picked up a small number of times. This chain connects TRBV20-1 to TRBJ2-5, with 10 nucleotides matching TRBD1. Per the germline V gene, CDR1 is DFQATT and CDR2 is SNEGSKA (reference sequence). The CDR3 is made up of 14 amino acids. V trimming: 2 bases; J trimming: 4 bases; junction bases outside the gene matches: 4. Written as DNA, the CDR3 is TGCAGTGCTAGACGGGACAGGGGTCGAGAGACCCAGTACTTC. Protein product: CSARRDRGRETQYF.

This clonotype occurred a few times. The V call is TRBV7-9, the J call TRBJ1-4; D gene unclear. The CDR3 loop spans 13 amino acids. Trimming removed 5 bases from V and 8 bases from J, with 12 bases in between. Germline loops: CDR1 SEHNR, CDR2 FQNEAQ (reference sequence). The CDR3 nucleotides are TGTGCCAGCAGCATGACCCTGGCGGAAAAACTGTTTTTT. Translating it yields CASSMTLAEKLFF.

CDR3 protein: CATSASRDLQETQYF. CDR3 nucleotide sequence: TGTGCCACCAGTGCCTCCAGGGACCTTCAAGAGACCCAGTACTTC. The chain combines TRBV24-1 with TRBJ2-5; tentatively, D is TRBD1 or TRBD2 (5 bases each). The CDR3 runs 15 residues. CDR1 and CDR2 from the germline V gene are KGHDR and SFDVKD. V lost 5 bases and J lost 2, with 14 bases in between.

This clonotype was found a few times. The chain has TRBV7-8 and TRBJ1-5, with no clear D. The CDR3 is 13 residues long. From germline, CDR1 is SGHVS and CDR2 FQNEAQ. V dropped 6 bases and J dropped 7 bases, with 13 bases sitting between them. CDR3 protein: CASSSDPGQPQHF. CDR3 DNA sequence: TGTGCCAGCAGTTCAGACCCGGGCCAGCCCCAGCATTTT.

The chain carries TRBV2 and TRBJ2-5; D may be TRBD1 or TRBD2 (7 bases each). Germline-derived CDR1 and CDR2 are SNHLY and FYNNEI. The CDR3 length is 13 residues. Trimming pared 10 bases from V and 4 bases from J, leaving 16 bases between. CDR3 sequence reads: CATSTGEGETQYF. CDR3 nucleotides: TGTGCCACCAGCACAGGGGAGGGAGAGACCCAGTACTTC.

This clonotype turned up a few times. The J gene is TRBJ2-7, the V gene TRBV7-7; 8 nucleotides line up with TRBD1. Trimming removed 1 base from V and 2 bases from J; junction bases left unmatched: 4. From germline, CDR1 is SSHAT and CDR2 FNYEAQ (reference sequence). The CDR3 extends over 15 amino acids. Here the CDR3 DNA reads TGTGCCAGCAGCTTAGGGACAGGGCCCACCTACGAGCAGTACTTC. Translated: CASSLGTGPTYEQYF.

The chain recombines TRBV15 with TRBJ1-2; a weak D match, TRBD1 (6 bases). V was shortened by 0 bases and J by 7 bases, with 12 bases between the two germline ends. The CDR3 has 14 residues. Germline assignment: CDR1 LNHNV and CDR2 YYDKDF (reference sequence). CDR3 DNA sequence: TGTGCCACCAGCAGAGACAGGGGACTAAGTGGCTACACCTTC. Translated, it gives CATSRDRGLSGYTF. The entire variable domain, with the rest obtained from reference TRBV15 and TRBJ1-2, is as follows: DAMVIQNPRYQVTQFGKPVTLSCSQTLNHNVMYWYQQKSSQAPKLLFHYYDKDFNNEADTPDNFQSRRPNTSFCFLDIRSPGLGDTAMYLCATSRDRGLSGYTFGSGTRLTVV.

In this sample, this clonotype turned up once. J is TRBJ2-1 and V is TRBV6-6; 16 bases are shared with TRBD2. This CDR3 region has 18 residues. The J segment lost 6 bases and the V segment lost 6 bases, leaving 11 bases of the junction unmatched. The V gene's germline CDR1 is MNHNY and CDR2 SVGAGI (reference sequence). CDR3 region: CASRGGTSGGATFNEQFF. The CDR3 DNA sequence: TGTGCCAGCAGAGGTGGGACTAGCGGGGGGGCCACCTTCAATGAGCAGTTCTTC.

The chain couples TRBV18 to TRBJ1-5, with D possibly TRBD1 on 6 matching bases. The V gene's germline CDR1 is KGHSH and CDR2 LQKENI. This CDR3 has 14 amino acids. V lost 2 bases, J lost 4 bases, and 9 bases lay in between. The DNA for the CDR3 is TGTGCCAGCTCACCATCAGGGGAGAATCAGCCCCAGCATTTT. Encoded protein: CASSPSGENQPQHF.

In its sample, this clonotype was seen a few times. This chain connects TRBV2 to TRBJ2-7, with a possible D match to TRBD2 (5 bases). CDR1 and CDR2 (germline): SNHLY, FYNNEI. The CDR3 consists of 13 residues. V gave up 8 bases and J gave up 3 bases, with 14 bases separating them. In nucleotides, the CDR3 is TGTGCCAGCTTGGGGAGTGTGGGCTACGAGCAGTACTTC. As protein: CASLGSVGYEQYF.

This clonotype occurred a few times. This sequence joins TRBV18 and TRBJ1-1, with 7 bases that match TRBD1. J was trimmed by 14 bases and V by 3 bases; bases with no gene match: 12. Germline V gives CDR1 KGHSH, CDR2 LQKENI. The CDR3 loop spans 13 amino acids. DNA for the CDR3: TGTGCCAGCTCACCGCAGGGGGGGATTGAGAACTTCTTT. Translating it yields CASSPQGGIENFF.

This clonotype has just a few counts. The rearrangement joins TRBV6-5 to TRBJ1-6, with 7 bases identical to TRBD1. This CDR3 contains 15 residues. The ends lost 6 bases at V and 4 bases at J; junction bases unmatched: 6. CDR1 is MNHEY and CDR2 is SVGAGI in the germline V gene. CDR3 bases: TGTGCCAGCAGCCGTAAGACAGGGTATAATTCACCCCTCCACTTT. It is translated as CASSRKTGYNSPLHF.

A few counts support this clonotype. This sequence joins TRBV7-9 and TRBJ2-7; D possibly corresponds to TRBD1 (6 bases). Between the trimmed V and J ends, which lost 4 bases and 4 bases, there was a span of 14 bases. CDR3 length: 14 amino acids. Per the germline V gene, CDR1 is SEHNR and CDR2 is FQNEAQ (reference sequence). The CDR3 region is CASSYSQGPYEQYF. As DNA, the CDR3 is TGTGCCAGCAGCTATTCGCAGGGGCCGTACGAGCAGTACTTC.

CDR3 DNA: TGTGCCAGCAGTGAGGGACTAGCCCATGAGCAGTTCTTC. Translated: CASSEGLAHEQFF. This sequence joins TRBV25-1 and TRBJ2-1; the match to TRBD2 covers 9 bases. Per germline, CDR1 MGHDK and CDR2 SYGVNS. This CDR3 has 13 residues. The trim removed 3 bases at V and 8 bases at J, leaving 2 bases unmatched.

The rearrangement joins TRBV3-1 to TRBJ1-5, with TRBD1 matching over 7 bases. This CDR3 region has 13 residues. Per the germline V gene, CDR1 is LGHDT and CDR2 is YNNKEL (reference sequence). V lost 8 bases to trimming and J lost 4 bases; unmatched junction nucleotides: 5. The CDR3 DNA follows: TGTGCCAGCGGCTCAGGGGGAAATCAGCCCCAGCATTTT. Its protein is CASGSGGNQPQHF.